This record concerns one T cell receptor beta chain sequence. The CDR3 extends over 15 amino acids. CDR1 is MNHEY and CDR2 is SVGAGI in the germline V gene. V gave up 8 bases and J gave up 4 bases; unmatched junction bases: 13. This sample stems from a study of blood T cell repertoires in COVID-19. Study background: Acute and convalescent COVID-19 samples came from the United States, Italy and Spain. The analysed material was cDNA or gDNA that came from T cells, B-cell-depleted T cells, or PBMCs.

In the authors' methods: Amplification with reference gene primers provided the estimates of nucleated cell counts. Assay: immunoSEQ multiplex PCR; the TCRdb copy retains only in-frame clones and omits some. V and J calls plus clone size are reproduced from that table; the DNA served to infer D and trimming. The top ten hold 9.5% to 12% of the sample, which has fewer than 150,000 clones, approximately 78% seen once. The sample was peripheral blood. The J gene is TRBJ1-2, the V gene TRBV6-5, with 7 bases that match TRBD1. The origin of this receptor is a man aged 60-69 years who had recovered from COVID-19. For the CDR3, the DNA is TGTGCCAGCCGCTTGGGAGCGACAGGGTTCTATGGCTACACCTTC. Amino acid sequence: CASRLGATGFYGYTF.